This paragraph reports one TCR beta chain. Its antigen is as yet unknown. Some clones are missing from TCRdb's copy, which holds only in-frame ones; the method was immunoSEQ multiplex PCR. The sample includes 5,500 to 7,000 clones, 64% of them seen just once. This sample stems from a study of CD8 T cell repertoires and HIV-1 epitope variants. Study details: Twenty-five autologous and known Gag and Nef epitope variant peptides each stimulated T cells separately. Controls were a CMV, EBV and flu peptide pool, Ebola AY9 negative control, and no-peptide well. Epitopes were three Gag families plus Nef HW9 and YT9. Study-wide findings and caveats: No clonotypes responded to the TAALDMSHF plasma variant; about five recognized KF9, one HW9.

From germline, CDR1 is SGHDN and CDR2 FVKESK. The CDR3 spans 16 residues. With 1 base removed from V and 4 bases from J, the gap between germline ends came to 11 bases. This receptor was obtained from a male donor with HIV. The genes are TRBV14 and TRBJ1-6; D not certain. What was sequenced was cultured CD8+ T cells derived from PBMCs. CDR3 loop: CASSQARAGYNSPLHF. CDR3 coding DNA: TGTGCCAGCAGCCAAGCGAGGGCGGGGTATAATTCACCCCTCCACTTT.